This is a list of T cell receptor beta chains from one sample in a study of metastatic and nonmetastatic thyroid tumors. TCRdb reanalyzed the PCR reads with MiXCR. The sample contains around 15,000 clones, roughly 22% of which appear only once. The sample taken for sequencing was adjacent normal tissue. Every receptor here comes from a female donor with papillary thyroid cancer or a benign thyroid nodule (not recorded which). Some clones in this sample may be carry-over from other donors' samples. Both conserved end residues are part of each CDR3. The D gene is left open where the match is weak. Clone size is stated in some rows and not others, as once, few, many or a class when expanded.

j_call cdr3_length d_call clone_size v_call cdr3_nt cdr3_aa
TRBJ2-7 15 TRBD2 many TRBV6-6 TGTGCCAGCAGTTACTCGAGTCTAGCGGTCTACGAGCAGTACTTC CASSYSSLAVYEQYF
TRBJ2-7 16 NA NA TRBV3-1 TGTGCCAGCATCCAAGATGTCGCATTAAGCTCCTACGAGCAGTACTTC CASIQDVALSSYEQYF
TRBJ2-1 14 TRBD1 few TRBV7-2 TGTGCCAGCAGCTTGGGGACAGTTTACAATGAGCAGTTCTTC CASSLGTVYNEQFF
TRBJ2-1 15 TRBD2 NA TRBV7-3 TGTGCCAGCAGCTTAATAGCGGGAGTGTTTGATGAGCAGTTCTTC CASSLIAGVFDEQFF
TRBJ1-1 15 NA NA TRBV20-1 TGCAGTGCTGGCCGGGACACCGACCTGAACACTGAAGCTTTCTTT CSAGRDTDLNTEAFF
TRBJ2-3 16 TRBD2 few TRBV20-1 TGCAGTGCTTCCGGGACTAGCGGGAGGGAACAGGGTACGCAGTATTTT CSASGTSGREQGTQYF
TRBJ1-1 13 NA NA TRBV5-6 TGTGCCAGCAGCTTGGGACAGCAGATAGTAGCTTTCTTT CASSLGQQIVAFF
TRBJ2-7 15 NA NA TRBV20-1 TGCAGTGCTAGAGATCCCCAGGGGGGGACCTACGAGCAGTACTTC CSARDPQGGTYEQYF
TRBJ1-5 15 NA few TRBV6-1 TGTGCCAGCAGTCGTCTAGCGGGGCAGAATCAGCCCCAGCATTTT CASSRLAGQNQPQHF
TRBJ2-7 13 NA few TRBV2 TGTGCCAGCGCCCCGGGACTTGGCTACGAGCAGTACTTC CASAPGLGYEQYF
TRBJ2-1 13 TRBD2 NA TRBV6-1 TGTGCCAGCGGGCTAGCGGGAGGCAATGAGCAGTTCTTC CASGLAGGNEQFF
TRBJ2-3 16 TRBD2 few TRBV6-4 TGTGCCAGCAGTGACTCGTCCGGGGGGGGCACCGATACGCAGTATTTT CASSDSSGGGTDTQYF
TRBJ1-2 13 TRBD1 NA TRBV30 TGTGCCTCGAGCCGACAGGGTGGCTATGGCTACACCTTC CASSRQGGYGYTF
TRBJ2-5 17 NA few TRBV6-2/TRBV6-3 TGTGCCAGCAGACCGGGGATCGGTGGGGTATTTGGGGAGACCCAGTACTTC CASRPGIGGVFGETQYF
TRBJ2-7 15 TRBD2 NA TRBV20-1 TGCAGTGCTAGGGGGACTAGCGGGAGGTGGTACGAGCAGTACTTC CSARGTSGRWYEQYF
TRBJ2-1 14 NA many TRBV6-1 TGTGCCAGCAGTGGCGGACTAAATTACAATGAGCAGTTCTTC CASSGGLNYNEQFF
TRBJ2-3 16 NA NA TRBV15 TGTGCCACCAGCAAACCTCGTGACTCCCTCACAGATACGCAGTATTTT CATSKPRDSLTDTQYF
TRBJ2-6 15 NA NA TRBV2 TGTGCCAGCAGCCTCCAGGGGTACGGGGCCAACGTCCTGACTTTC CASSLQGYGANVLTF
TRBJ2-2 12 NA NA TRBV29-1 TGCAGCGTTGAAGTTCGGAACGGGGAGCTGTTTTTT CSVEVRNGELFF
TRBJ1-1 13 NA NA TRBV20-1 TGCAGTGCTCTGGGGGGGTTCGACACTGAAGCTTTCTTT CSALGGFDTEAFF
TRBJ1-2 13 NA NA TRBV2 TGTGCCAGCAGTGAACGGCAAGTCTATGGCTACACCTTC CASSERQVYGYTF
TRBJ2-7 13 TRBD2 many TRBV6-1 TGTGCCAGCATCCGGGGGGTCTCCTACGAGCAGTACTTC CASIRGVSYEQYF
TRBJ2-3 18 TRBD2 NA TRBV6-1 TGTGCCAGCACCCATAGACAGGGACTAGCGTCCAGCACAGATACGCAGTATTTT CASTHRQGLASSTDTQYF
TRBJ1-2 14 TRBD1 NA TRBV6-1 TGTGCCAGCAGTGACAGGGGGCAAGTGTATGGCTACACCTTC CASSDRGQVYGYTF
TRBJ2-7 13 NA NA TRBV2 TGTGCCAGCAGTGATGGATTGAACGACGAGCAGTACTTC CASSDGLNDEQYF
TRBJ1-3 18 TRBD1 NA TRBV6-5 TGTGCCAGCAGCCTCTCTGGACAGGGCGGATTAACTGGAAACACCATATATTTT CASSLSGQGGLTGNTIYF
TRBJ1-1 14 NA few TRBV27 TGTGCCAGCAGTTTGGCAGGGGTTGACACTGAAGCTTTCTTT CASSLAGVDTEAFF
TRBJ2-1 17 TRBD2 few TRBV7-3 TGTGCCAGCAGCTCCTTTAATGGGAGGGGCGCATACAATGAGCAGTTCTTC CASSSFNGRGAYNEQFF
TRBJ1-3 14 NA NA TRBV19 TGTGCCAGTAGAGGACAGAACTCTGGAAACACCATATATTTT CASRGQNSGNTIYF
TRBJ1-1 11 NA many TRBV6-1 TGTGCCACAAAGAAAGGTACTGAAGCTTTCTTT CATKKGTEAFF
TRBJ1-2 11 NA few TRBV6-1 TGTGCCAGCGGCCAGGGGTATGGCTACACCTTC CASGQGYGYTF
TRBJ2-1 18 TRBD2 NA TRBV20-1 TGCAGTGCTCCTCGACTAGCGGGGGGTTCCCACGGGTTCAATGAGCAGTTCTTC CSAPRLAGGSHGFNEQFF
TRBJ1-1 17 NA few TRBV20-1 TGCAGTGCTAGAGATGGTCGGGGGGCGAGGTTTGACACTGAAGCTTTCTTT CSARDGRGARFDTEAFF
TRBJ2-2 15 TRBD1 NA TRBV30 TGTGCCTGGAACTTTCAGGACAGGGACACCGGGGAGCTGTTTTTT CAWNFQDRDTGELFF
TRBJ2-5 14 NA NA TRBV6-1 TGTGCCAGCAGTGGTACCAGGGTTGGGGAGACCCAGTACTTC CASSGTRVGETQYF
TRBJ2-1 18 NA NA TRBV2 TGTGCCAGCAGTGTGTCTTCTAGGGAGATCAGGACCTACAATGAGCAGCTCTTC CASSVSSREIRTYNEQLF
TRBJ2-5 15 TRBD2 few TRBV20-1 TGCAGTGCTAGAGATACGACTAGCGGGGGGGCTGACCAGTACTTC CSARDTTSGGADQYF
TRBJ2-5 13 TRBD2 many TRBV6-4 TGTGCCAGCAGTGCTAGCGGGGAAGAGACCCAGTACTTC CASSASGEETQYF
TRBJ2-3 16 TRBD2 once TRBV20-1 TGCAGTGCTAGAGACGGACTAGCGGGGGCGACAGATACGCAGTATTTT CSARDGLAGATDTQYF
TRBJ1-1 12 NA many TRBV6-6 TGTGCCAGCAGTTACCCGGAGGGTTCGGCTTTCTTT CASSYPEGSAFF
TRBJ1-1 19 NA few TRBV6-2/TRBV6-3 TGTGCCAGCAGTTACTCGAAAGTCCTCCGGGGGAAACTGAACACTGAAGCTTTCTTT CASSYSKVLRGKLNTEAFF
TRBJ1-1 12 NA few TRBV6-1 TGTGCCAGCACCCAACGCAGGGGAGATACTTTCTTT CASTQRRGDTFF
TRBJ1-4 14 NA NA TRBV3-1 TGTGCCAGCAACGGCCGGCAGGGAAATGAAAAACTGTTTTTT CASNGRQGNEKLFF
TRBJ2-1 12 NA NA TRBV5-1 TGCGCCAGCAGCTTTGGGCCATCAGAGCAGTTCTTC CASSFGPSEQFF
TRBJ2-2 14 NA few TRBV27 TGTGCCAGCAGGACATCCGCGGGCACCGGGGAGCTGTTTTTT CASRTSAGTGELFF